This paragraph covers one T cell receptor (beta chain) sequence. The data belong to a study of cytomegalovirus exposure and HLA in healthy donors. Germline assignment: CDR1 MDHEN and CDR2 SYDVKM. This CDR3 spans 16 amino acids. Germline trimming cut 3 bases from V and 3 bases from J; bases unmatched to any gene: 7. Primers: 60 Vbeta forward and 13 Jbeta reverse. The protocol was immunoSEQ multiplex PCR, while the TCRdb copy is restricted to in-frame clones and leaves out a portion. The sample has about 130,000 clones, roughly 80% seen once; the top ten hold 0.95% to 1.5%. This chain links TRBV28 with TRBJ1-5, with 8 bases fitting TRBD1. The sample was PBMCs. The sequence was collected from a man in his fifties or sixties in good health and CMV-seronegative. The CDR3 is CASSFGQGALNQPQHF. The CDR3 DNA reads TGTGCCAGCAGTTTCGGGCAGGGGGCCCTCAATCAGCCCCAGCATTTT.